Presented here are 30 T cell receptor beta chains from one specimen sequenced in a study of T-cell memory formation after mild COVID-19. TCRdb processed the 5' RACE reads anew with MiXCR; each CDR3 protein has one entry. The sample yields just over 350,000 distinct CDR3 sequences, around 14% seen once. The sample was PBMCs or a T cell subset sorted from them (not recorded which). These receptors came from a man aged 18 to 30 who had mild COVID-19 (a few samples of this study predate the infection). Cell type and time point are not known.

This clonotype came up a few times. The chain is built from TRBV7-3 and TRBJ2-2, with 7 bases that match TRBD2. CDR1 is SGHTA and CDR2 is FQGTGA in the germline V gene. V dropped 5 bases and J dropped 6; count of bases not matched to a gene: 3. This CDR3 comprises 13 residues. CDR3 sequence: CASSGGGAGELFF. In DNA, the CDR3 is TGTGCCAGCAGCGGGGGGGGAGCCGGGGAGCTGTTTTTT.

There are a few counts of this clonotype. The genes are TRBV12-3 or TRBV12-4 and TRBJ1-5; possibly TRBD1 for D (5 bases). The CDR3 extends over 15 amino acids. Trimming took 6 bases from V and 7 from J, leaving 19 bases between them. CDR3 sequence: CASSRGWGKDQPQHF. CDR3 bases: TGTGCCAGCAGCCGAGGTTGGGGGAAGGACCAGCCCCAGCATTTT.

This clonotype was found a few times. V gene TRBV6-2 or TRBV6-3 combines with J gene TRBJ1-1; maybe TRBD1 (5 bases). The CDR3 sequence is 13 residues long. Looked up from germline, CDR1 is MNHEY and CDR2 is SVGEGT. V lost 6 bases to trimming and J lost 6 bases, with 14 bases between them. The CDR3 sequence is CASSPSRVPEAFF. CDR3 nucleotides: TGTGCCAGCAGCCCCAGCAGGGTCCCTGAAGCTTTCTTT.

The chain employs TRBV7-8 and TRBJ2-3, with a weak D call TRBD1 (6 bases). Trimming left V 5 bases short and J 0 bases short, with 15 bases between. The CDR3 extends over 16 amino acids. In germline, CDR1 is SGHVS, CDR2 FQNEAQ. The CDR3 DNA is TGTGCCAGCAGCCCGGACAGCGTCTCTAGCACAGATACGCAGTATTTT. This translates into CASSPDSVSSTDTQYF.

V gene TRBV6-2 or TRBV6-3 combines with J gene TRBJ1-1; D unclear. V gave up 5 bases and J gave up 2 bases, with 9 bases separating them. CDR1 and CDR2 from the germline V gene are MNHEY and SVGEGT. The CDR3 covers 13 residues. CDR3 loop: CASSILDNTEAFF. Written as DNA, the CDR3 is TGTGCCAGCAGTATATTGGACAACACTGAAGCTTTCTTT.

This sequence joins TRBV5-5 and TRBJ1-4; D might be TRBD1 (6 bases). V was clipped by 4 bases and J by 3 bases, with 16 bases between them. CDR1 SGHKS and CDR2 YYEKEE come from the germline V gene (reference sequence). The CDR3 has 16 residues. CDR3 amino acids: CASSTSIQGPNEKLFF. The CDR3 DNA is TGTGCCAGCAGCACGAGCATACAGGGACCTAATGAAAAACTGTTTTTT.

The rearrangement joins TRBV4-1 to TRBJ2-3; possible D gene TRBD1, 6 bases. Germline values: CDR1 MGHRA, CDR2 YSYEKL. V shed 0 bases and J shed 4 bases, with 11 bases lying between them. This CDR3 region has 15 residues. DNA of the CDR3: TGCGCCAGCAGCCAAGAAGCAACAGGGCCAGATACGCAGTATTTT. Amino acid sequence: CASSQEATGPDTQYF.

V is TRBV11-1 and J is TRBJ1-2; possible D gene TRBD1, 5 bases. The germline V and J ends were trimmed by 6 bases and 2 bases, with 19 bases remaining between them. CDR1 SGHAT and CDR2 FQDESV come from the germline V gene (reference sequence). CDR3 length: 16 residues. DNA of the CDR3: TGTGCCAGCAGTCCGCACAGGACCCAATGGAACTATGGCTACACCTTC. Translated: CASSPHRTQWNYGYTF.

The chain recombines TRBV7-2 with TRBJ2-5; D possibly matches TRBD1 or TRBD2 (5 bases each). Trimming removed 1 base at V and 2 bases at J, with 14 bases between. The CDR3 runs to 16 residues. Per germline, CDR1 SGHTA and CDR2 FQGNSA. The CDR3 bases are TGTGCCAGCAGCTTAGGAGTCGTGAGGGGACAAGAGACCCAGTACTTC. Translating it yields CASSLGVVRGQETQYF.

This clonotype has a count of ten or more. J is TRBJ2-5 and V is TRBV18, with TRBD1 as a possible D gene (6 bases). The CDR3 sequence is 14 residues long. The V gene's germline CDR1 is KGHSH and CDR2 LQKENI. V was cut by 3 bases and J by 4 bases, with 12 bases left in between. This CDR3 is CASSPSQGRETQYF. In nucleotides, the CDR3 is TGTGCCAGCTCACCTTCACAGGGAAGAGAGACCCAGTACTTC.

This clonotype was counted ten times or more. The CDR3 is CASSLAADRNYGYTF. CDR3 sequence (DNA): TGTGCCAGCAGCTTAGCTGCGGACAGAAACTATGGCTACACCTTC. The chain has TRBV7-9 and TRBJ1-2; perhaps TRBD1 as D (6 bases). Trimming took off 0 bases at V and 2 bases at J, with 10 bases between the two ends. From germline, CDR1 is SEHNR and CDR2 FQNEAQ (reference sequence). This CDR3 comprises 15 residues.

CDR3 loop: CASTVGGRDTQYF. The CDR3 coding sequence is TGTGCCAGCACCGTAGGGGGGAGGGATACGCAGTATTTT. The genes are TRBV7-2 and TRBJ2-3; tentatively, D is TRBD1 or TRBD2 (6 bases each). Trimming stripped 7 bases from V and 6 bases from J, with 14 bases between. The CDR3 length is 13 residues. Per the germline V gene, CDR1 is SGHTA and CDR2 is FQGNSA.

This chain connects TRBV23-1 to TRBJ1-6, with 9 bases matching TRBD1. TRBV23-1 is sorted into the ORF group, with uncertain function. The J segment lost 13 bases and the V segment lost 8 bases, leaving 12 bases of the junction unmatched. The CDR3 sequence is 14 residues long. As DNA, the CDR3 is TGCGCCAGCTCCAGGACAGGGGCAATCTTGCCCCTCCACTTT. This sequence encodes CASSRTGAILPLHF.

This clonotype was found a few times. The rearrangement links TRBV7-2 to TRBJ2-1; tentative D call: TRBD2 (5 bases). The V gene lost 1 base and the J gene lost 8 bases, with 15 bases spanning the gap. The CDR3 length is 15 residues. Germline CDR1 and CDR2: SGHTA and FQGNSA. The CDR3 region is CASSLEAVLAHEQFF. The CDR3 nucleotides are TGTGCCAGCAGCTTAGAAGCGGTCCTAGCACATGAGCAGTTCTTC. Using reference TRBV7-2 and TRBJ2-1 for the parts outside the CDR3, the full variable domain is GAGVSQSPSNKVTEKGKDVELRCDPISGHTALYWYRQSLGQGLEFLIYFQGNSAPDKSGLPSDRFSAERTGGSVSTLTIQRTQQEDSAVYLCASSLEAVLAHEQFFGPGTRLTVL.

This clonotype was detected many times. This chain links TRBV20-1 with TRBJ2-5; D is uncertain. V was pared by 4 bases and J by 2 bases, with 2 bases between. This CDR3 region has 10 residues. CDR1 DFQATT and CDR2 SNEGSKA come from the germline V gene (reference sequence). The DNA of the CDR3 is TGCAGTGCTACTCAAGAGACCCAGTACTTC. Translated, it gives CSATQETQYF.

The chain's CDR3 is CASTVAGSNSGTQYF. In nucleotides, the CDR3 is TGTGCCAGCACCGTAGCGGGTTCCAACTCTGGTACGCAGTATTTT. The J gene is TRBJ2-3, the V gene TRBV7-2, with TRBD2 matching over 7 bases. Trimming took 7 bases from V and 8 from J; bases not matched to a gene: 15. The CDR3 extends over 15 amino acids. Germline loops: CDR1 SGHTA, CDR2 FQGNSA. Looking up the rest from reference TRBV7-2 and TRBJ2-3 gives the full variable domain: GAGVSQSPSNKVTEKGKDVELRCDPISGHTALYWYRQSLGQGLEFLIYFQGNSAPDKSGLPSDRFSAERTGGSVSTLTIQRTQQEDSAVYLCASTVAGSNSGTQYFGPGTRLTVL.

In its sample, this clonotype was seen a few times. The rearrangement links TRBV11-3 to TRBJ2-1, with 7 bases aligning to TRBD2. Germline V gene sequence: CDR1 SGHNT, CDR2 YENEEA. Unmatched junction bases numbered 3, after V lost 1 base and J lost 0 bases. This CDR3 has 16 residues. This CDR3 is CASSLGSGVSYNEQFF. The CDR3 DNA reads as TGTGCCAGCAGCTTAGGCAGCGGGGTCTCCTACAATGAGCAGTTCTTC.

The rearrangement links TRBV6-5 to TRBJ2-7, with D possibly TRBD1 on 5 matching bases. The CDR3 is 11 residues long. Germline values: CDR1 MNHEY, CDR2 SVGAGI. Between the trimmed V and J ends, which lost 2 bases and 6 bases, there was a span of 5 bases. Here the CDR3 DNA reads TGTGCCAGCAGTTACCAGGGCGAGCAGTACTTC. Its translation is CASSYQGEQYF.

In DNA form, the CDR3 reads TGTGCCAGCAGCTTGAGGGGACTCGGGTACGAGCAGTACGTC. Translating it yields CASSLRGLGYEQYV. The chain has TRBV7-2 and TRBJ2-7; D perhaps matches TRBD2 (6 bases). The CDR3 loop spans 14 amino acids. CDR1 SGHTA and CDR2 FQGNSA come from the germline V gene. The germline V and J ends were trimmed by 3 bases and 4 bases, with 13 bases remaining between them.

The chain links TRBV6-4 to TRBJ2-2; D may be TRBD2 (5 bases). V lost 6 bases and J lost 4, with 12 bases in between. Germline V gene data show CDR1 as MRHNA and CDR2 as SNTAGT. This CDR3 is 14 amino acids long. The CDR3 sequence is CASRGIRGTGELFF. In DNA form, the CDR3 reads TGTGCCAGCAGGGGGATACGGGGCACCGGGGAGCTGTTTTTT.

This clonotype was detected ten times or more. The rearrangement links TRBV21-1 to TRBJ2-7; the table's D call, TRBD1, has no DNA check behind it. TRBV21-1 is a pseudogene. The CDR3 is made up of 16 amino acids. CDR3 nucleotides: TGTGCCAGCAGCAAAATTGCCAGGGTCCGGACCTACGAGCAGTACGTC. This codes for CASSKIARVRTYEQYV.

This clonotype turned up a few times. The V and J genes are TRBV7-2 and TRBJ1-2; 8 bases are shared with TRBD1. V was clipped by 2 bases and J by 6 bases; unmatched bases: 8. Germline V lookup: CDR1 SGHTA, CDR2 FQGNSA. The CDR3 sequence is 15 residues long. In nucleotides, the CDR3 is TGTGCCAGCAGCTTATACCAGGGGGCGGAAAATGGCTACACCTTC. This gives the protein CASSLYQGAENGYTF.

The chain uses TRBV9 and TRBJ2-5; D may be TRBD1 (5 bases). The V end was cut by 4 bases, the J end by 3 bases, with 28 bases between. This CDR3 region has 19 residues. CDR1 is SGDLS and CDR2 is YYNGEE in the germline V gene. In DNA, the CDR3 is TGTGCCAGCAGCCCTAAGGACAACTTACCAAGATGGGCAGAAGAGACCCAGTACTTC. Encoded protein: CASSPKDNLPRWAEETQYF. The entire variable domain, with the rest obtained from reference TRBV9 and TRBJ2-5, is as follows: DSGVTQTPKHLITATGQRVTLRCSPRSGDLSVYWYQQSLDQGLQFLIQYYNGEERAKGNILERFSAQQFPDLHSELNLSSLELGDSALYFCASSPKDNLPRWAEETQYFGPGTRLLVL.

Note on this clonotype: At one end the junction does not follow the germline gene, possibly because of a read error. CDR3 DNA sequence: TGTGCTAGCAGCCCCAACTTGGGGACTGAAGCTTTCTTT. It encodes CASSPNLGTEAFF. The chain joins TRBV7-7 to TRBJ1-1; D ambiguous. Germline values: CDR1 SSHAT, CDR2 FNYEAQ (reference sequence). The CDR3 length is 13 residues.

This clonotype has a handful of counts. This chain joins TRBV4-1 and TRBJ2-2; D may be TRBD2 (7 bases). The V end was cut by 4 bases, the J end by 5 bases, with 17 bases between. Germline V CDR1 and CDR2: MGHRA, YSYEKL. This CDR3 spans 16 amino acids. CDR3 DNA sequence: TGCGCCAGCAGCCTACAGTGGGGGGGCGCGACCGGGGAGCTGTTTTTT. Its translation: CASSLQWGGATGELFF.

The chain employs TRBV9 and TRBJ1-4, with D unclear. CDR1 is SGDLS and CDR2 is YYNGEE in the germline V gene. Trimming shortened V by 2 bases and J by 1 base, and 6 bases separated the two germline ends. The CDR3 extends over 14 amino acids. CDR3 region: CASSVGVTNEKLFF. The CDR3 DNA reads TGTGCCAGCAGCGTCGGAGTAACTAATGAAAAACTGTTTTTT.

With regard to this clonotype: An end of the junction differs from the germline gene, which may be a read error. The V call is TRBV5-1, the J call TRBJ1-4; D not certain. Germline values: CDR1 SGHRS, CDR2 YFSETQ. The CDR3 spans 14 residues. Here the CDR3 DNA reads TGCGCCAGCAGCTTGGACAGCCCTAATCAAAAACTGTTTTTT. Translation gives CASSLDSPNQKLFF.

The chain couples TRBV7-9 to TRBJ1-6; D remains ambiguous. From germline, CDR1 is SEHNR and CDR2 FQNEAQ (reference sequence). The CDR3 has 16 residues. V was pared by 6 bases and J by 8 bases, with 20 bases between. Here the CDR3 reads CASSLSGNGVYSPLHF. CDR3 coding DNA: TGTGCCAGCAGTCTGTCGGGGAATGGGGTATATTCACCCCTCCACTTT.

The chain joins TRBV5-1 to TRBJ1-1; 9 nucleotides match TRBD1. Trimming at V came to 2 bases and at J to 1 base, leaving 3 bases not matched to a gene. Germline V gene sequence: CDR1 SGHRS, CDR2 YFSETQ. There are 15 residues in the CDR3. CDR3 loop: CASSLETGGNTEAFF. The CDR3 DNA sequence: TGCGCCAGCAGCTTAGAGACAGGGGGGAACACTGAAGCTTTCTTT.

This clonotype was counted many times. The chain uses TRBV20-1 and TRBJ2-3; D remains ambiguous. Trimming removed 6 bases at V and 6 bases at J, with 10 bases between. There are 11 residues in the CDR3. CDR1 DFQATT and CDR2 SNEGSKA come from the germline V gene (reference sequence). The CDR3 DNA is TGCAGTGCCACGTCCAGCGATACGCAGTATTTT. This translates into CSATSSDTQYF.